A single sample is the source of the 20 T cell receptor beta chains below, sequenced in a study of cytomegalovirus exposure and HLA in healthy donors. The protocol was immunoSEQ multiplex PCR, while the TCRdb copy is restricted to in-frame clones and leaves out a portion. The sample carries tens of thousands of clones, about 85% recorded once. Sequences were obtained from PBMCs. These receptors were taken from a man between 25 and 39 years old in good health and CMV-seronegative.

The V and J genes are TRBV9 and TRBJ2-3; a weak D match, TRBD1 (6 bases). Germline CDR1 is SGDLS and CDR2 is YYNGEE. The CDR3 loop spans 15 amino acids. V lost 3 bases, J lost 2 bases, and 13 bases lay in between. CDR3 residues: CASSGQQGFTDTQYF. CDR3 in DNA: TGTGCCAGCAGCGGACAACAGGGATTCACAGATACGCAGTATTTT.

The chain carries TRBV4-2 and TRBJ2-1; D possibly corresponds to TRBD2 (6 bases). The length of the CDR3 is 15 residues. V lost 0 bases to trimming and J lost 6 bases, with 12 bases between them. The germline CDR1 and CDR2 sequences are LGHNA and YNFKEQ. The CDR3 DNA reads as TGTGCCAGCAGCCAAGATCGGGGCGGGGTCAATGAGCAGTTCTTC. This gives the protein CASSQDRGGVNEQFF.

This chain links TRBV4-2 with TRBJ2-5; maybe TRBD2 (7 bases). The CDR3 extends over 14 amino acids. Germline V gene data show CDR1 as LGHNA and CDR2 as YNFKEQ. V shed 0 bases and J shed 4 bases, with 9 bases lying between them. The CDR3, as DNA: TGTGCCAGCAGCCAAGAGAGGGGGGGAGAGACCCAGTACTTC. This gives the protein CASSQERGGETQYF.

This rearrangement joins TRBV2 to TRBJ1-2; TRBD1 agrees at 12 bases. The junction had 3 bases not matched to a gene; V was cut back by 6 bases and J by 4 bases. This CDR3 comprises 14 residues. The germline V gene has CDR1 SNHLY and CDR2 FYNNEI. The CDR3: CASRGTGGIYGYTF. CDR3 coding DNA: TGTGCCAGCAGGGGGACAGGGGGCATCTATGGCTACACCTTC.

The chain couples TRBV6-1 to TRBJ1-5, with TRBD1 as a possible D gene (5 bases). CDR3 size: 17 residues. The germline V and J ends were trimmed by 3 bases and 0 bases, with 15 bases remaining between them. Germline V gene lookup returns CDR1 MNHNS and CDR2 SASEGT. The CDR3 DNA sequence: TGTGCCAGCAGTGAGGCTCCCTACCAGGGTAGCAATCAGCCCCAGCATTTT. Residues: CASSEAPYQGSNQPQHF.

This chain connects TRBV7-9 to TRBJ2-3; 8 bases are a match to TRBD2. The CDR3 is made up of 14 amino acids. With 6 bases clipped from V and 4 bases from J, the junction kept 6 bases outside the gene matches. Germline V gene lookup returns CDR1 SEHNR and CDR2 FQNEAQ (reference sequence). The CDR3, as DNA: TGTGCCAGCAGAGAAGCGGGGGACTCAGATACGCAGTATTTT. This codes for CASREAGDSDTQYF. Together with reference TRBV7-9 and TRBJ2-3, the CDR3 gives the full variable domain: DTGVSQNPRHKITKRGQNVTFRCDPISEHNRLYWYRQTLGQGPEFLTYFQNEAQLEKSRLLSDRFSAERPKGSFSTLEIQRTEQGDSAMYLCASREAGDSDTQYFGPGTRLTVL.

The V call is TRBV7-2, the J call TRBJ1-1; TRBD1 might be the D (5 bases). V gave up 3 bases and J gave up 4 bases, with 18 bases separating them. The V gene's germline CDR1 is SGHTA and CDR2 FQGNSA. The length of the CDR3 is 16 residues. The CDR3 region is CASSFSGASSPTEAFF. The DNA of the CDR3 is TGTGCCAGCAGCTTCTCTGGGGCCTCGTCTCCCACTGAAGCTTTCTTT.

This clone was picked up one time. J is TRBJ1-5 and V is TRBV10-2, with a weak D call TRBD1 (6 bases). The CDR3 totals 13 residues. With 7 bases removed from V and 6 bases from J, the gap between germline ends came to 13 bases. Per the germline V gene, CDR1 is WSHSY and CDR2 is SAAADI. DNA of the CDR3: TGCGCCAGCACCGAAGGGGGTGGTCAGCCCCAGCATTTT. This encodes CASTEGGGQPQHF.

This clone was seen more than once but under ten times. The CDR3 loop reads CARTGTSGAETQYF. CDR3 sequence (DNA): TGTGCTCGAACCGGGACTAGCGGCGCAGAGACCCAGTACTTC. This chain connects TRBV2 to TRBJ2-5; 11 bases match TRBD2. This CDR3 has 14 amino acids. Germline V gives CDR1 SNHLY, CDR2 FYNNEI.

For the CDR3, the DNA is TGTGCCAGCAGCTTGCCCCCTCAAGAGACCCAGTACTTC. Encoded protein: CASSLPPQETQYF. The rearrangement uses TRBV5-4 and TRBJ2-5; D is ambiguous. Germline assignment: CDR1 SGHNT and CDR2 YYREEE (reference sequence). The CDR3 is 13 residues long. The V end lost 1 base, the J end lost 2 bases, and 6 bases lay between the germline ends.

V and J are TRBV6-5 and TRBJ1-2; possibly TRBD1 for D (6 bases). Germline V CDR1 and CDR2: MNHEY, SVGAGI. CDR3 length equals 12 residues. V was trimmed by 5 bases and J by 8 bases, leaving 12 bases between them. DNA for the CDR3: TGTGCCAGCAGTACCTACAGGGCGGGCTACACCTTC. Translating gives CASSTYRAGYTF.

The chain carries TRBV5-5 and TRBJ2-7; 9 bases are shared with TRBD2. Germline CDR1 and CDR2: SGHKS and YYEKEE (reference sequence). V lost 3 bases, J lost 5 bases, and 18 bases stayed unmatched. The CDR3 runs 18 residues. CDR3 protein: CASSYSGAHSGRIHEQYV. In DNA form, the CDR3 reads TGTGCCAGCAGCTACTCCGGGGCGCACAGCGGGAGGATCCACGAGCAGTACGTC.

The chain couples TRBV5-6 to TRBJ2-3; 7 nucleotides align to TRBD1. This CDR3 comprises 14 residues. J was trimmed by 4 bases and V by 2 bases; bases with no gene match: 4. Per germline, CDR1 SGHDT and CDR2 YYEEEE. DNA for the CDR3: TGTGCCAGCAGCTTACGACAGGGTCCAGATACGCAGTATTTT. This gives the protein CASSLRQGPDTQYF.

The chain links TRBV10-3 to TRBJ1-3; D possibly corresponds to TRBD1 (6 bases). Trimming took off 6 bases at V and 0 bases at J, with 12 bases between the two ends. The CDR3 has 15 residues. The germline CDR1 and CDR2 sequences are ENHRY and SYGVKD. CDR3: CAIRDSTGSGNTIYF. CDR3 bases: TGTGCCATCAGGGATTCGACAGGCTCTGGAAACACCATATATTTT.

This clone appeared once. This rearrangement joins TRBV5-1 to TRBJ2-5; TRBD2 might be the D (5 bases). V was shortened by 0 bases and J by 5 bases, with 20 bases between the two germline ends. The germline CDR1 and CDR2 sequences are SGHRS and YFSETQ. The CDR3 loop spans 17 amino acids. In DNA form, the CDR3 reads TGCGCCAGCAGCTTGGCCGGTCTGTCGGGGATGGGCGAGACCCAGTACTTC. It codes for CASSLAGLSGMGETQYF.

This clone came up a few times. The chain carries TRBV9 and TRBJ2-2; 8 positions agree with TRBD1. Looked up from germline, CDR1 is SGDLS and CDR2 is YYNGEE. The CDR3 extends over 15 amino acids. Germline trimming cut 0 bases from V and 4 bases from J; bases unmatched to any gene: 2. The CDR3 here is CASSVETGGTGELFF. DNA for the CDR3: TGTGCCAGCAGCGTAGAAACAGGGGGCACCGGGGAGCTGTTTTTT.

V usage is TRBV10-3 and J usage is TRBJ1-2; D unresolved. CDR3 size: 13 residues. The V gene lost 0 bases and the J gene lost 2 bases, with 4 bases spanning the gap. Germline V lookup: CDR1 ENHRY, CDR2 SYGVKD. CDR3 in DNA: TGTGCCATCAGTGAGTCAGAGAACTATGGCTACACCTTC. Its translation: CAISESENYGYTF.

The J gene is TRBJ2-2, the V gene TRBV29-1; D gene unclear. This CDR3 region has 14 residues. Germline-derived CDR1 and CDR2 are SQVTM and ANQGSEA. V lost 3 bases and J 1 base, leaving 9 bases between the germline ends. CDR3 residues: CSVEGPKNTGELFF. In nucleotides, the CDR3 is TGCAGCGTTGAGGGCCCCAAGAACACCGGGGAGCTGTTTTTT.

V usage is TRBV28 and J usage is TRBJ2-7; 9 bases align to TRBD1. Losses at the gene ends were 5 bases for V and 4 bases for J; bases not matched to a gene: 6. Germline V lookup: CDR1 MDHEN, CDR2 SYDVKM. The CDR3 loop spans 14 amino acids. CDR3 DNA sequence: TGTGCCAGCAGTCCCGGGACAGGGATATACGAGCAGTACTTC. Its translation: CASSPGTGIYEQYF.

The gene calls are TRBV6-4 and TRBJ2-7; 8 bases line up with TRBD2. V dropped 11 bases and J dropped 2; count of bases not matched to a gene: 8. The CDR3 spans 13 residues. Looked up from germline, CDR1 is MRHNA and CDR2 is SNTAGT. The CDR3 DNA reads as TGTGCCGAGGGCGGGAGGTTTACCTACGAGCAGTACGTC. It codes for CAEGGRFTYEQYV.